The T cell receptor beta chain under discussion was sequenced for a study of cytomegalovirus exposure and HLA in healthy donors. Study conclusions and caveats: Later work showed greater clonal expansion in HLA-associated TCR beta chains than in equally common others.

Worth noting for this clone: Antigen unknown.

Primers for the PCR totalled 60 Vbeta and 13 Jbeta. Profiled with immunoSEQ multiplex PCR; TCRdb holds only in-frame clones, not every one. The profile covers 180,000 or so clones, with 80% to 85% appearing a single time and approximately 6.5% taken by the ten largest. The CDR3 spans 15 residues. Germline loops: CDR1 SEHNR, CDR2 FQNEAQ (reference sequence). Deletions cut 2 bases from V and 4 bases from J, with 15 bases between. Unrecorded immune exposures were likely, despite nominal health at sampling. The gene calls are TRBV7-9 and TRBJ2-7; D might be TRBD2 (6 bases). Sequencing used PBMCs. This TCR came from a woman between 45 and 60 years old in good health and CMV-seropositive. The CDR3 DNA follows: TGTGCCAGCAGCTTACTTAGGAACGGGGGATACGAGCAGTACTTC. This encodes CASSLLRNGGYEQYF.